The 3 T cell receptor beta chains below were found in one sample sequenced in a study of graft-versus-host responses after intestinal transplantation. Libraries were prepared by immunoSEQ multiplex PCR; TCRdb keeps only in-frame clonotypes and omits some of them. The table has over 100,000 clones, over 80% seen once; the top ten hold 0.095% to 0.15%. Antigens of these TCRs are unknown. Here the sequenced sample was unstimulated CD4+ T cells sorted from spleen or lymph node cells, taken before intestinal transplant. The receptors were gathered from a human donor who received an intestinal transplant.

J is TRBJ2-5 and V is TRBV7-3; no definite D call. The CDR3 covers 13 residues. Germline loops: CDR1 SGHTA, CDR2 FQGTGA. Trimming left V 3 bases short and J 5 bases short, with 10 bases between. The CDR3 reads CASSFAPRETQYF. Here the CDR3 DNA reads TGTGCCAGCAGCTTTGCCCCACGGGAGACCCAGTACTTC.

The chain links TRBV6-6 to TRBJ1-1; possible D gene TRBD1, 6 bases. Trimming left V 2 bases short and J 3 bases short, with 13 bases between. The CDR3 has 15 residues. The germline gives CDR1 MNHNY, CDR2 SVGAGI (reference sequence). CDR3 nucleotides: TGTGCCAGCAGTTACCACGTCACAGGGTACACTGAAGCTTTCTTT. This translates into CASSYHVTGYTEAFF.

The chain recombines TRBV15 with TRBJ2-7; 7 positions agree with TRBD1. Germline V gives CDR1 LNHNV, CDR2 YYDKDF (reference sequence). The CDR3 totals 14 residues. Losses at the gene ends were 1 base for V and 3 bases for J; bases not matched to a gene: 3. Here the CDR3 DNA reads TGTGCCACCAGCAGAGGGGGACAGTACTACGAGCAGTACTTC. This encodes CATSRGGQYYEQYF. The full variable domain, with the rest looked up from reference TRBV15 and TRBJ2-7, is DAMVIQNPRYQVTQFGKPVTLSCSQTLNHNVMYWYQQKSSQAPKLLFHYYDKDFNNEADTPDNFQSRRPNTSFCFLDIRSPGLGDTAMYLCATSRGGQYYEQYFGPGTRLTVT.